Listed below are T cell receptor beta chains from one sample, sequenced in a study of T cells after yellow fever vaccination. Each CDR3 protein gets one entry after TCRdb re-called the 5' RACE reads with MiXCR. The data show around 350,000 distinct CDR3 sequences, 11% seen once. This specimen consisted of PBMCs, obtained on the day of the first yellow fever vaccination. The receptors come from a man aged 18 to 30 who received the YFV17D yellow fever vaccine. CDR3s include the opening cysteine and the closing phenylalanine or tryptophan. The D gene is left open where the match is weak. Expanded clones get a size class; other rows say once, few or many, or leave the size out.

j_call: TRBJ2-1
d_call: .
v_call: TRBV4-2
clone_size: .
cdr3_nt: TGTGCCAGCAGCCAAGATCAGGACCGGGATGAGCAGTTCTTC
cdr3_aa: CASSQDQDRDEQFF

j_call: TRBJ1-1
d_call: .
v_call: TRBV20-1
clone_size: .
cdr3_nt: TGCAGTGCTCCGCCGCGGACACGGAACACTGAAGCTTTCTTT
cdr3_aa: CSAPPRTRNTEAFF

j_call: TRBJ2-3
d_call: .
v_call: TRBV10-3
clone_size: .
cdr3_nt: TGTGCCATCAGGACGACAGCCAATCCAGATACGCAGTATTTT
cdr3_aa: CAIRTTANPDTQYF

j_call: TRBJ2-1
d_call: .
v_call: TRBV19
clone_size: few
cdr3_nt: TGTGCCAGTAGCCCCCGGGACATAACGAATGAGCAGTTCTTC
cdr3_aa: CASSPRDITNEQFF

j_call: TRBJ1-2
d_call: .
v_call: TRBV6-5
clone_size: few
cdr3_nt: TGTGCCAGCAGTTCCCCGCGCATCTATGGCTACACCTTC
cdr3_aa: CASSSPRIYGYTF

j_call: TRBJ1-2
d_call: .
v_call: TRBV6-2/TRBV6-3
clone_size: .
cdr3_nt: TGTGCCATCCGACCAGACAGGACGCGCCAAGGCTACACCTTC
cdr3_aa: CAIRPDRTRQGYTF

j_call: TRBJ2-6
d_call: .
v_call: TRBV5-4
clone_size: .
cdr3_nt: TGTGCCAGCAGCTGGGACGGTTTCTCTGGGGCCAACGTCCTGACTTTC
cdr3_aa: CASSWDGFSGANVLTF

j_call: TRBJ2-1
d_call: .
v_call: TRBV5-1
clone_size: few
cdr3_nt: TGCGCCAGCAGCTCCGGGACTCACAATGAGCAGTTCTTC
cdr3_aa: CASSSGTHNEQFF

j_call: TRBJ2-7
d_call: .
v_call: TRBV7-3
clone_size: .
cdr3_nt: TGTGCCAGCAGCTTGTACGCTAGGCCCTACGAGCAGTACTTC
cdr3_aa: CASSLYARPYEQYF

j_call: TRBJ2-1
d_call: TRBD1
v_call: TRBV19
clone_size: .
cdr3_nt: TGTGCCACCATGGGGACAGGGGTTGAGCAGTTCTTC
cdr3_aa: CATMGTGVEQFF

j_call: TRBJ2-3
d_call: .
v_call: TRBV4-3
clone_size: once
cdr3_nt: TGCGCCAGCAGGGCCTTCGCGGCCGCTACGCAGTATTTT
cdr3_aa: CASRAFAAATQYF

j_call: TRBJ1-4
d_call: .
v_call: TRBV7-9
clone_size: few
cdr3_nt: TGTGCCAGCAGCTTCTCAATTTCGGGGGGGACTGAAAAACTGTTTTTT
cdr3_aa: CASSFSISGGTEKLFF

j_call: TRBJ2-1
d_call: .
v_call: TRBV7-2
clone_size: few
cdr3_nt: TGTGCCAGCAGCCGGCCGGGACACCCCTCCTACAATGAGCAGTTCTTC
cdr3_aa: CASSRPGHPSYNEQFF

j_call: TRBJ1-1
d_call: .
v_call: TRBV20-1
clone_size: .
cdr3_nt: TGCAGTGCCCTCCCCCGTACTGGGGGGATAGACACTGAAGCTTTCTTT
cdr3_aa: CSALPRTGGIDTEAFF

j_call: TRBJ1-2
d_call: TRBD1
v_call: TRBV5-8
clone_size: few
cdr3_nt: TGTGCCAGCAGCCCGCGGGGGACAGGGGGCAACTATGGCTACACCTTC
cdr3_aa: CASSPRGTGGNYGYTF

j_call: TRBJ2-2
d_call: TRBD1
v_call: TRBV12-3/TRBV12-4
clone_size: few
cdr3_nt: TGTGCCAGCAGAACATCAATCGGGACAGGGGACACCGGGGAGCTGTTTTTT
cdr3_aa: CASRTSIGTGDTGELFF

j_call: TRBJ2-1
d_call: TRBD1
v_call: TRBV4-2
clone_size: .
cdr3_nt: TGTGCCAGCAGCCAAGCAGGGGGCAGGGGCAATGAGCAGTTCTTC
cdr3_aa: CASSQAGGRGNEQFF

j_call: TRBJ2-3
d_call: .
v_call: TRBV4-3
clone_size: .
cdr3_nt: TGCGCCAGCAGCCAAGCCAAACTCAGTCCGCAGTATTTT
cdr3_aa: CASSQAKLSPQYF

j_call: TRBJ1-6
d_call: TRBD1
v_call: TRBV7-6
clone_size: .
cdr3_nt: TGTGCCAGCAGCTTAGATAGGGACAGGTATTCACCCCTCCACTTT
cdr3_aa: CASSLDRDRYSPLHF

j_call: TRBJ2-5
d_call: TRBD2
v_call: TRBV12-3/TRBV12-4
clone_size: .
cdr3_nt: TGTGCCAGCAGATCCCACGGGGGGGTTCGGGAGACCCAGTACTTC
cdr3_aa: CASRSHGGVRETQYF

j_call: TRBJ2-2
d_call: TRBD1
v_call: TRBV19
clone_size: few
cdr3_nt: TGTGCCAGTAACCCGAGGACAGGGAACACCGGGGAGCTGTTTTTT
cdr3_aa: CASNPRTGNTGELFF

j_call: TRBJ2-1
d_call: TRBD2
v_call: TRBV5-1
clone_size: .
cdr3_nt: TGCGCCAGCAGCTCCGCGGGGGGGCCTACCTACAATGAGCAGTTCTTC
cdr3_aa: CASSSAGGPTYNEQFF

j_call: TRBJ2-5
d_call: .
v_call: TRBV6-5
clone_size: few
cdr3_nt: TGTGCCAGCAGTTACTTACAGGCTGGAGAGACCCAGTACTTC
cdr3_aa: CASSYLQAGETQYF

j_call: TRBJ1-1
d_call: .
v_call: TRBV29-1
clone_size: .
cdr3_nt: TGCAGCGTTGATGCGAACACTGAAGCTTTCTTT
cdr3_aa: CSVDANTEAFF

j_call: TRBJ2-7
d_call: .
v_call: TRBV29-1
clone_size: few
cdr3_nt: TGCAGCGTCGAGAAAATAAGAACCTACGAGCAGTACTTC
cdr3_aa: CSVEKIRTYEQYF

j_call: TRBJ2-2
d_call: .
v_call: TRBV19
clone_size: few
cdr3_nt: TGTGCCAGTAGTATAGAAGCAGCACTAAACACCGGGGAGCTGTTTTTT
cdr3_aa: CASSIEAALNTGELFF

j_call: TRBJ2-7
d_call: .
v_call: TRBV7-3
clone_size: few
cdr3_nt: TGTGCCAGCAGCTTAGCTGGGGACGCGGGGGAGCAGTACTTC
cdr3_aa: CASSLAGDAGEQYF

j_call: TRBJ2-3
d_call: .
v_call: TRBV5-1
clone_size: .
cdr3_nt: TGCGCCAGCAGCTTGGCCGTCGGGGCGGATACGCAGTATTTT
cdr3_aa: CASSLAVGADTQYF

j_call: TRBJ1-1
d_call: TRBD1
v_call: TRBV10-3
clone_size: .
cdr3_nt: TGTGCCATCAGAGACAGGGGGATCATGAACACTGAAGCTTTCTTT
cdr3_aa: CAIRDRGIMNTEAFF

j_call: TRBJ2-7
d_call: TRBD1
v_call: TRBV27
clone_size: many
cdr3_nt: TGTGCCAGCTCCCGGGACAGGGGTTACGAGCAGTACTTC
cdr3_aa: CASSRDRGYEQYF

j_call: TRBJ1-2
d_call: .
v_call: TRBV29-1
clone_size: .
cdr3_nt: TGCAGCGTCGGGGCAGGGGCGAACTATGGCTACACCTTC
cdr3_aa: CSVGAGANYGYTF

j_call: TRBJ2-7
d_call: .
v_call: TRBV7-6
clone_size: .
cdr3_nt: TGTGCCAGCAGCTTAGACAGGGCGGACGAGCAGTACTTC
cdr3_aa: CASSLDRADEQYF

j_call: TRBJ1-1
d_call: TRBD1
v_call: TRBV5-1
clone_size: .
cdr3_nt: TGCGCCAGCAGCTCCTCGACAGGGGGCTTGGCGAACACTGAAGCTTTCTTT
cdr3_aa: CASSSSTGGLANTEAFF

j_call: TRBJ1-1
d_call: TRBD1
v_call: TRBV6-1
clone_size: .
cdr3_nt: TGTGCCAGCAGGTCAGGGGCAGGGGGATCGGGTGAAGCTTTCTTT
cdr3_aa: CASRSGAGGSGEAFF

j_call: TRBJ2-3
d_call: TRBD2
v_call: TRBV7-2
clone_size: many
cdr3_nt: TGTGCCAGCAGCTTAGGGACTAGCCCAGATACGCAGTATTTT
cdr3_aa: CASSLGTSPDTQYF

j_call: TRBJ1-1
d_call: .
v_call: TRBV5-1
clone_size: many
cdr3_nt: TGCGCCAGCAAGGGCTCCACGGGCACTGAAGCTTTCTTT
cdr3_aa: CASKGSTGTEAFF

j_call: TRBJ1-2
d_call: TRBD1
v_call: TRBV12-3/TRBV12-4
clone_size: many
cdr3_nt: TGTGCCAGCAGCCCGGGACAGAGCTATGGCTACACCTTC
cdr3_aa: CASSPGQSYGYTF

j_call: TRBJ1-2
d_call: .
v_call: TRBV19
clone_size: many
cdr3_nt: TGTGCCAGTAGAACAGGGAACTATGGCTACACCTTC
cdr3_aa: CASRTGNYGYTF

j_call: TRBJ1-1
d_call: TRBD1
v_call: TRBV12-3/TRBV12-4
clone_size: .
cdr3_nt: TGTGCCAGCAGTCCCCGACAGGGAATGGGTGAAGCTTTCTTT
cdr3_aa: CASSPRQGMGEAFF

j_call: TRBJ2-7
d_call: TRBD1
v_call: TRBV7-9
clone_size: few
cdr3_nt: TGTGCCAGCAGCTCCGACTGGGACAGCCTTACGGAGCAGTACTTC
cdr3_aa: CASSSDWDSLTEQYF

j_call: TRBJ2-3
d_call: TRBD2
v_call: TRBV7-2
clone_size: few
cdr3_nt: TGTGCCAGCAGCTTCAACGGGGGGACCACAGATACGCAGTATTTT
cdr3_aa: CASSFNGGTTDTQYF

j_call: TRBJ1-2
d_call: TRBD1
v_call: TRBV7-2
clone_size: few
cdr3_nt: TGTGCCAGCAGCGCGGGACAGGGGAAGGGGTCTATAAGCTACACCTTC
cdr3_aa: CASSAGQGKGSISYTF

j_call: TRBJ2-3
d_call: TRBD1
v_call: TRBV7-2
clone_size: many
cdr3_nt: TGTGCCAGCAGTTCGAGACAGGGGGCTGTTACGCAGTATTTT
cdr3_aa: CASSSRQGAVTQYF

j_call: TRBJ2-5
d_call: TRBD2
v_call: TRBV11-2
clone_size: few
cdr3_nt: TGTGCCGCGGGGGGGTTCCAAGAGACCCAGTACTTC
cdr3_aa: CAAGGFQETQYF

j_call: TRBJ2-5
d_call: .
v_call: TRBV19
clone_size: .
cdr3_nt: TGTGCCAGTAGTCCACTCGACCAGGGATTACAAGAGACCCAGTACTTC
cdr3_aa: CASSPLDQGLQETQYF

j_call: TRBJ2-1
d_call: TRBD2
v_call: TRBV11-2
clone_size: few
cdr3_nt: TGTGCCAGCAGCTCCGCCCGAGGAGCGGGGGGGTCCTACAATGAGCAGTTCTTC
cdr3_aa: CASSSARGAGGSYNEQFF

j_call: TRBJ1-2
d_call: .
v_call: TRBV11-2
clone_size: .
cdr3_nt: TGTGCCAGCAGCTCCGTACGAACAGGTCGAGGCTATGGCTACACCTTC
cdr3_aa: CASSSVRTGRGYGYTF

j_call: TRBJ1-2
d_call: .
v_call: TRBV5-1
clone_size: .
cdr3_nt: TGCGCCAGCAGCTTCGAGAGTCCTAACTATGGCTACACCTTC
cdr3_aa: CASSFESPNYGYTF

j_call: TRBJ2-7
d_call: TRBD2
v_call: TRBV25-1
clone_size: few
cdr3_nt: TGTGCCAGCAGTGGTAGCGGGGGTATCTACGAGCAGTACTTC
cdr3_aa: CASSGSGGIYEQYF

j_call: TRBJ1-6
d_call: .
v_call: TRBV6-1
clone_size: few
cdr3_nt: TGTGCCAGCAGTCTCCTGCCGGGACACCGACGGGCGGATTCACCCCTCCACTTT
cdr3_aa: CASSLLPGHRRADSPLHF

j_call: TRBJ2-3
d_call: TRBD1
v_call: TRBV5-1
clone_size: few
cdr3_nt: TGCGCCACCACTCCGGGACAGCTGACAGATACGCAGTATTTT
cdr3_aa: CATTPGQLTDTQYF

j_call: TRBJ1-1
d_call: .
v_call: TRBV5-1
clone_size: few
cdr3_nt: TGCGCCAGCAGCTTGAATTTTTGGGAGGGAGCAAAGGGGGACACTGAAGCTTTCTTT
cdr3_aa: CASSLNFWEGAKGDTEAFF

j_call: TRBJ1-1
d_call: TRBD1
v_call: TRBV11-2
clone_size: .
cdr3_nt: TGTGCCAGCAGCCCCGACAGGGTTGGTGAAGCTTTCTTT
cdr3_aa: CASSPDRVGEAFF

j_call: TRBJ1-2
d_call: TRBD1
v_call: TRBV28
clone_size: few
cdr3_nt: TGTGCCAGCCAGCCAACAGGGGGCTATGGCTACACCTTC
cdr3_aa: CASQPTGGYGYTF

j_call: TRBJ1-1
d_call: .
v_call: TRBV20-1
clone_size: .
cdr3_nt: TGCAGTGCTAGAGATTGGGGGGGACCCAACACTGAAGCTTTCTTT
cdr3_aa: CSARDWGGPNTEAFF

j_call: TRBJ2-5
d_call: .
v_call: TRBV29-1
clone_size: .
cdr3_nt: TGCAGCGTTCCAAGGGGGGAGACCCAGTACTTC
cdr3_aa: CSVPRGETQYF

j_call: TRBJ1-5
d_call: .
v_call: TRBV12-3/TRBV12-4
clone_size: many
cdr3_nt: TGTGCCAGCAGTGTCCTGGGGCAGGGGAATCAACAGCCCCAGCATTTT
cdr3_aa: CASSVLGQGNQQPQHF